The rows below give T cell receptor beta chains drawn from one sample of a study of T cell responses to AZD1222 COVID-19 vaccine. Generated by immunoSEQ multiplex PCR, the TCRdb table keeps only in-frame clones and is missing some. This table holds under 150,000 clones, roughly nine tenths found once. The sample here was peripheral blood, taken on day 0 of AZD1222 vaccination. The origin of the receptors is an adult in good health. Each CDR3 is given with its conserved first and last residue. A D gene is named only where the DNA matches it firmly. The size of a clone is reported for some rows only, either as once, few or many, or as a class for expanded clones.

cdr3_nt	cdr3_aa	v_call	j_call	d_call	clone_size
TGTGCCAGCAGTGAAGCGGCCCCCGGTAGATCCTCCAATGAGCAGTTCTTC	CASSEAAPGRSSNEQFF	TRBV2	TRBJ2-1	.	.
TGCGCCAGCAGCTTGAAGGGGCACACCGGGGAGCTGTTTTTT	CASSLKGHTGELFF	TRBV5-1	TRBJ2-2	.	once
TGTGCCAGTAGTGGGGGACTAGCGGGAGGAATAGATACGCAGTATTTT	CASSGGLAGGIDTQYF	TRBV19	TRBJ2-3	TRBD2	.
TGCAGTGCTAGTATGGGCCAGCACTATGGCTACACCTTC	CSASMGQHYGYTF	TRBV20-1	TRBJ1-2	.	few
TGTGCCAGCAGCCCCACAGGCTGGGGGGCCTATGGCTACACCTTC	CASSPTGWGAYGYTF	TRBV7-3	TRBJ1-2	.	.
TGTGCCAGCAGTTTTCAGGGGGCCTATGGCTACACCTTC	CASSFQGAYGYTF	TRBV6-5	TRBJ1-2	TRBD1	.
TGTGCCAGCAGCTCGACCGGGACAGAGAGCTACAATGAGCAGTTCTTC	CASSSTGTESYNEQFF	TRBV7-2	TRBJ2-1	TRBD1	.
TGTGCCAGCAGGATCCGACCCGAGAACACTGAAGCTTTCTTT	CASRIRPENTEAFF	TRBV6-5	TRBJ1-1	.	few
TGTGCCAGCAGGGGACAGGGGGTTAATTCACCCCTCCACTTT	CASRGQGVNSPLHF	TRBV6-5	TRBJ1-6	TRBD1	.
TGCGCCAGCAGCCTCTCGACAGGGGGCGTCCGTTCACCCCTCCACTTT	CASSLSTGGVRSPLHF	TRBV5-1	TRBJ1-6	TRBD1	.
TGCGCCAGCAGCCAACCGGCTAGCGGGGGGGACGAGCAGTACTTC	CASSQPASGGDEQYF	TRBV4-1	TRBJ2-7	TRBD2	.
TGTGCCAGCAGCTTTGACGGGGGGCAAACCTACGAGCAGTACTTC	CASSFDGGQTYEQYF	TRBV7-9	TRBJ2-7	.	.
TGTGCCAGCAGCCCTAGCCTCCGGGTGGCGGGAGGCCAATACGAGCAGTACTTC	CASSPSLRVAGGQYEQYF	TRBV9	TRBJ2-7	TRBD2	.
TGCAGCGTTCAACAGGGAACCTACGAGCAGTACTTC	CSVQQGTYEQYF	TRBV29-1	TRBJ2-7	.	.
TGTGCCAGCAGCTACGGGGGGCCGTTCTCTGGGGCCAACGTCCTGACTTTC	CASSYGGPFSGANVLTF	TRBV5-6	TRBJ2-6	.	.
TGTGCCAGCACCCTTTATACTGAAGCTTTCTTT	CASTLYTEAFF	TRBV7-9	TRBJ1-1	.	.
TGTGCCATCAGGGGGACAGGAAGGACTGAAGCTTTCTTT	CAIRGTGRTEAFF	TRBV10-3	TRBJ1-1	TRBD1	.
TGTGCCAGCAGCTTAACGGGACAGGGAGGAGGGTCAGGTGGCTACACCTTC	CASSLTGQGGGSGGYTF	TRBV7-9	TRBJ1-2	TRBD1	.
TGTGCCAGCAGTCCCGGACAGTTGGATAATTCACCCCTCCACTTT	CASSPGQLDNSPLHF	TRBV3-1/TRBV3-2	TRBJ1-6	.	.
TGTGCCAGTAGTATCAGCAGGGAGGTCACTGAAGCTTTCTTT	CASSISREVTEAFF	TRBV19	TRBJ1-1	.	.
TGTGCCAGCAGCCGACTGACAGGAGCCGGCAATGGCTACACCTTC	CASSRLTGAGNGYTF	TRBV5-6	TRBJ1-2	.	once
TGCGCCAGCAGCGGTCGGTCGAGCCGAAGCACAGATACGCAGTATTTT	CASSGRSSRSTDTQYF	TRBV5-1	TRBJ2-3	.	.
TGTGCCAGCAGTGATTGGACAGCGAGCTCTGGAAACACCATATATTTT	CASSDWTASSGNTIYF	TRBV6-1	TRBJ1-3	.	.
TGTGCCAGCAGCTACAGGGACACTGAAGCTTTCTTT	CASSYRDTEAFF	TRBV3-1/TRBV3-2	TRBJ1-1	.	once
TGTGCCAGCAGTTTAGCGGGAGGATTGCGCAATGAGCAGTTCTTC	CASSLAGGLRNEQFF	TRBV28	TRBJ2-1	TRBD2	.
TGCGCCAGCAGCAATAGCGGGATTGAGCAGAGAACAGATACGCAGTATTTT	CASSNSGIEQRTDTQYF	TRBV5-1	TRBJ2-3	TRBD2	.
TGTGCCAGCAGTGCCCGACAGGGAGGTACAGATACGCAGTATTTT	CASSARQGGTDTQYF	TRBV2	TRBJ2-3	.	.
TGTGCCATCAGTCGCGGGGAACAGAGCAGAGGTCAGCCCCAGCATTTT	CAISRGEQSRGQPQHF	TRBV10-3	TRBJ1-5	.	.
TGTGCCAGCAGCCTAACCCAGGTCAAGGGGGGCAATGGCTACACCTTC	CASSLTQVKGGNGYTF	TRBV3-1/TRBV3-2	TRBJ1-2	.	.
TGTGCCAGCAGCCCGTATGTAGGCAATCAGCCCCAGCATTTT	CASSPYVGNQPQHF	TRBV5-6	TRBJ1-5	.	.
TGCGCCAGCAGCTCAAACGGGGCAGGAGGGCGCGGCTATGGCTACACCTTC	CASSSNGAGGRGYGYTF	TRBV5-1	TRBJ1-2	.	.
TGTGCCAGCAGTTACTCGAGGGACTCGGAGACTGAAGCTTTCTTT	CASSYSRDSETEAFF	TRBV6-2/TRBV6-3	TRBJ1-1	.	.
TGTGCCAGCAGCCCAGGGGGCAGTTGGGGTTCCTGGGCCCTCCACTTT	CASSPGGSWGSWALHF	TRBV7-2	TRBJ1-6	TRBD1	few
TGTGCCAGCAGCTTAGCGTCGGCAGGGAACGGTCAGCCCCAGCATTTT	CASSLASAGNGQPQHF	TRBV7-2	TRBJ1-5	.	.
TGTGCCGTGGGGGGGGGTCGTCCTAGCACAGATACGCAGTATTTT	CAVGGGRPSTDTQYF	TRBV10-3	TRBJ2-3	TRBD2	.
TGTGCCAGCAGCCCACGACTGGGGGGCGACTCCGAGCAGTACTTC	CASSPRLGGDSEQYF	TRBV9	TRBJ2-7	.	.
TGCGCCAGCAGCTTGGCCTTAACAACCTCTGGAAACACCATATATTTT	CASSLALTTSGNTIYF	TRBV5-1	TRBJ1-3	.	.
TGTGCCATCAGACTACCACAGGGGGGGAACTATGGCTACACCTTC	CAIRLPQGGNYGYTF	TRBV10-3	TRBJ1-2	TRBD1	.
TGTGCCAGCTCACCGAAAGGACCTTCCTACTCTGGGGCCAACGTCCTGACTTTC	CASSPKGPSYSGANVLTF	TRBV18	TRBJ2-6	.	.
TGTGCCAGCAGTCCACGGACAGAGGGCTACACCTTC	CASSPRTEGYTF	TRBV12-3/TRBV12-4	TRBJ1-2	.	.
TGTGCCAGCAGCTCGCCCACTGGACAGAATTCCTACGAGCAGTACTTC	CASSSPTGQNSYEQYF	TRBV7-9	TRBJ2-7	.	.
TGTGCCAGCAGCTTTCCCAACGCTCGGGACGTGATTATTAACTATGGCTACACCTTC	CASSFPNARDVIINYGYTF	TRBV7-9	TRBJ1-2	.	.
TGTGCCAGCAGCCAAGGCCAAATCGCGAACACCGGGGAGCTGTTTTTT	CASSQGQIANTGELFF	TRBV3-1/TRBV3-2	TRBJ2-2	.	.
TGTGCCAGCTCACCCCCAGGGGGAATTCGCACAGATACGCAGTATTTT	CASSPPGGIRTDTQYF	TRBV18	TRBJ2-3	TRBD1	.
TGTGCCAGCAGCCTCCGGGACAGGTGGGACGAGCAGTTCTTC	CASSLRDRWDEQFF	TRBV14	TRBJ2-1	TRBD1	.
TGTGCCAGCAGCGTAGGCGGGGTCAGGGCAGATACGCAGTATTTT	CASSVGGVRADTQYF	TRBV9	TRBJ2-3	.	once